The present T cell receptor (beta chain) was sequenced within a study of T cells in Graves' hyperthyroidism and ophthalmopathy. Hyperthyroidism of Graves' type that showed no ophthalmopathy progression within 18 months was stable. Patients having uncontrolled infection, another autoimmune disease, pregnancy or lactation were not included. Template material for amplifying TCR beta CDR3 regions consisted of RNA transcripts. The HTBI set primed first-round TCR CDR3 RT-PCR. TCRdb reprocessed the multiplex PCR reads with MiXCR, giving one entry per CDR3 protein. Among some 620,000 distinct CDR3 sequences, 16% were seen once, and the ten largest hold 3.8%. The TCR comes from a woman in her twenties or thirties with Graves' hyperthyroidism. Sequencing used blood.

CDR3 region: CASSFRGENTGELFF. The DNA for the CDR3 is TGCGCCAGCAGCTTCAGGGGGGAAAACACCGGGGAGCTGTTTTTT. The rearrangement joins TRBV5-1 to TRBJ2-2, with a possible D match to TRBD1 (7 bases). The CDR3 runs 15 residues. Trimming removed 2 bases from V and 2 bases from J, with 10 bases in between. Germline CDR1 reads SGHRS; CDR2 reads YFSETQ.